One sample yielded the 18 T cell receptor beta chains listed below, sequenced in a study of blood T cells in healthy people across ages. Sample-barcoded 5' priming and a J-beta primer mix drove a second PCR of 7 to 11 cycles. TCRdb called the 5' RACE reads again in MiXCR, with one record for every CDR3 protein. This sample yields approximately 1.5 million distinct CDR3 sequences, of which about 31% are seen a single time; roughly 12% belongs to the top ten. Material: blood. Receptors were obtained from a woman in her 30s in good health.

This clonotype has just a few counts. In nucleotides, the CDR3 is TGTGCCAGCACGCCTAATAAGCAAGTATACGCAGATACGCAGTATTTT. This codes for CASTPNKQVYADTQYF. V is TRBV27 and J is TRBJ2-3; D remains unclear. V lost 7 bases and J 4 bases, leaving 21 bases between the germline ends. This CDR3 has 16 amino acids. Germline values: CDR1 MNHEY, CDR2 SMNVEV (reference sequence).

J is TRBJ2-1 and V is TRBV5-5; D not resolved. CDR1 SGHKS and CDR2 YYEKEE come from the germline V gene (reference sequence). The V gene lost 4 bases and the J gene lost 3 bases, with 11 bases spanning the gap. The CDR3 covers 14 residues. The chain's CDR3 is CASSVQRDYNEQFF. CDR3 nucleotide sequence: TGTGCCAGCAGCGTGCAGCGCGACTACAATGAGCAGTTCTTC. The entire variable domain, with the rest obtained from reference TRBV5-5 and TRBJ2-1, is as follows: DAGVTQSPTHLIKTRGQQVTLRCSPISGHKSVSWYQQVLGQGPQFIFQYYEKEERGRGNFPDRFSARQFPNYSSELNVNALLLGDSALYLCASSVQRDYNEQFFGPGTRLTVL.

This clonotype was detected only a few times. The chain combines TRBV5-5 with TRBJ2-2; unclear D gene. The CDR3 is 13 amino acids. With 5 bases removed from V and 6 bases from J, the gap between germline ends came to 11 bases. Germline lookup yields CDR1 SGHKS and CDR2 YYEKEE (reference sequence). CDR3 sequence reads: CASRASWAGELFF. Here the CDR3 DNA reads TGTGCCAGCAGAGCCAGTTGGGCCGGGGAGCTGTTTTTT.

The V call is TRBV2, the J call TRBJ2-7; the D is unclear. Trimming removed 6 bases at V and 6 bases at J, with 18 bases between. This CDR3 region has 14 residues. CDR1 is SNHLY, CDR2 FYNNEI, per germline. The DNA of the CDR3 is TGTGCCAGCAGCGGCGAGACCCAAGGGTGCGAGCAGTACTTC. It is translated as CASSGETQGCEQYF.

This clonotype turned up a few times. The rearrangement joins TRBV27 to TRBJ2-7; D perhaps matches TRBD1 (5 bases). Trimming took off 5 bases at V and 3 bases at J, with 17 bases between the two ends. The CDR3 sequence is 15 residues long. Germline assignment: CDR1 MNHEY and CDR2 SMNVEV (reference sequence). The CDR3 DNA is TGTGCCAGCAGTACCCCGTATAGGGGCGACTACGAGCAGTACTTC. Its translation is CASSTPYRGDYEQYF.

V gene TRBV7-8 combines with J gene TRBJ2-7; D gene unclear. The germline gives CDR1 SGHVS, CDR2 FQNEAQ. The CDR3 has 13 amino acids. V lost 5 bases, J lost 2 bases, and 10 bases lay in between. CDR3 protein: CASSINEPYEQYF. CDR3 DNA: TGTGCCAGCAGCATAAACGAACCCTACGAGCAGTACTTC.

The chain employs TRBV20-1 and TRBJ2-5; 7 bases are a match to TRBD2. The germline V gene has CDR1 DFQATT and CDR2 SNEGSKA (reference sequence). Trimming took 3 bases from V and 5 from J; bases not matched to a gene: 15. This CDR3 has 16 residues. CDR3 nucleotide sequence: TGCAGTGCTAGGGCTTCCGCGGGAGTGGGTTCGGAGACCCAGTACTTC. It yields the protein CSARASAGVGSETQYF.

The rearrangement links TRBV2 to TRBJ2-7, with D tentatively TRBD1 (7 bases). From germline, CDR1 is SNHLY and CDR2 FYNNEI. The CDR3 extends over 18 amino acids. V was shortened by 6 bases and J by 7 bases, with 31 bases between the two germline ends. In nucleotides, the CDR3 is TGTGCCAGCAGCAGGATTTTCGGACAGGCCCTAGGTCGGGAGGAGCAGTACTTC. Protein: CASSRIFGQALGREEQYF.

This clonotype was observed a handful of times. CDR3 in amino acids: CASSRRGGQSYNEQFF. The CDR3 DNA sequence: TGCGCCAGCAGCCGCAGGGGGGGCCAATCCTACAATGAGCAGTTCTTC. The rearrangement uses TRBV5-1 and TRBJ2-1; D assignment may be TRBD1 or TRBD2 (7 bases each). The CDR3 loop spans 16 amino acids. CDR1 is SGHRS and CDR2 is YFSETQ in the germline V gene. Trimming took off 4 bases at V and 1 base at J, with 15 bases between the two ends.

V usage is TRBV20-1 and J usage is TRBJ1-2; the match to TRBD1 covers 10 bases. Germline V gives CDR1 DFQATT, CDR2 SNEGSKA (reference sequence). Germline trimming cut 6 bases from V and 8 bases from J; bases unmatched to any gene: 12. This CDR3 contains 14 residues. The CDR3 nucleotides are TGCAGTGCCAGAACGCCGGGACAGGGGTTGGGCTACACCTTC. This sequence encodes CSARTPGQGLGYTF.

This clonotype was found many times. CDR3 loop: CASSLGQGASETQYF. The CDR3, as DNA: TGCGCCAGCAGCTTGGGACAGGGGGCGAGTGAGACCCAGTACTTC. This chain connects TRBV5-1 to TRBJ2-5; 10 bases map to TRBD1. This CDR3 is built from 15 residues. CDR1 is SGHRS and CDR2 is YFSETQ in the germline V gene. V lost 0 bases to trimming and J lost 5 bases; unmatched junction nucleotides: 4.

V gene TRBV27 combines with J gene TRBJ2-7; 8 bases map to TRBD1. Germline CDR1 is MNHEY and CDR2 is SMNVEV (reference sequence). With 6 bases clipped from V and 2 bases from J, the junction kept 15 bases outside the gene matches. This CDR3 is 17 amino acids long. The CDR3 sequence is CASSLSVPGQGAYEQYF. The CDR3 DNA reads as TGTGCCAGCAGCCTCTCAGTGCCCGGACAGGGAGCCTACGAGCAGTACTTC.

This clonotype was seen only a few times. V and J are TRBV7-6 and TRBJ2-7; D unclear. Looked up from germline, CDR1 is SGHVS and CDR2 is FNYEAQ. V shed 3 bases and J shed 7 bases, with 19 bases lying between them. The CDR3 is 15 residues long. This chain's CDR3 is CASSFGKVSSREQYF. DNA for the CDR3: TGTGCCAGCAGCTTTGGTAAAGTCAGCTCTCGGGAGCAGTACTTC. The full variable domain, completed using reference TRBV7-6 and TRBJ2-7, is GAGVSQSPRYKVTKRGQDVALRCDPISGHVSLYWYRQALGQGPEFLTYFNYEAQQDKSGLPNDRFSAERPEGSISTLTIQRTEQRDSAMYRCASSFGKVSSREQYFGPGTRLTVT.

The V and J genes are TRBV7-9 and TRBJ2-2, with D possibly being TRBD1 (6 bases). This CDR3 spans 16 amino acids. Germline loops: CDR1 SEHNR, CDR2 FQNEAQ (reference sequence). V gave up 2 bases and J gave up 0 bases, with 10 bases separating them. The CDR3 sequence: CASSLRRQANTGELFF. CDR3 bases: TGTGCCAGCAGCTTACGTCGACAGGCGAACACCGGGGAGCTGTTTTTT.

Of note for this clonotype: A single base separates this from a much larger clone, so it may be a read error. J is TRBJ2-1 and V is TRBV7-2, with TRBD1 as a possible D gene (6 bases). The end of the DNA is better explained by TRBJ2-7, so the J call may be wrong. This CDR3 is built from 14 residues. The germline V gene encodes CDR1 SGHTA and CDR2 FQGNSA. CDR3 nucleotides: TGTGCCAGCAGCTCGGACAGCTCCTACAATGAGCAGTACTTC. The encoded protein is CASSSDSSYNEQYF.

This clonotype was seen a few times. The gene calls are TRBV6-5 and TRBJ1-2, with D perhaps matching TRBD1 (6 bases). Germline V gives CDR1 MNHEY, CDR2 SVGAGI. With 0 bases removed from V and 0 bases from J, the gap between germline ends came to 8 bases. CDR3 length: 15 amino acids. The CDR3 DNA reads as TGTGCCAGCAGTTACTCGGGGGCTACTAACTATGGCTACACCTTC. It is translated as CASSYSGATNYGYTF.

As to this clonotype: A read error may produce the germline difference seen at one junction end. The rearrangement uses TRBV29-1 and TRBJ2-1; D gene unclear. From germline, CDR1 is SQVTM and CDR2 ANQGSEA. This CDR3 is built from 12 residues. This chain's CDR3 is CSAATAYNKQFF. CDR3 nucleotides: TGCAGCGCCGCCACCGCTTACAATAAGCAGTTCTTC.

This clonotype was observed at least ten times. The V gene is TRBV4-2, the J gene TRBJ1-1; D is unresolved. V was shortened by 4 bases and J by 0 bases, with 9 bases between the two germline ends. The CDR3 is 14 residues long. Germline V gene data show CDR1 as LGHNA and CDR2 as YNFKEQ. The CDR3 sequence: CASSLRIMNTEAFF. CDR3 coding DNA: TGTGCCAGCAGCCTCAGGATAATGAACACTGAAGCTTTCTTT.